A single sample gave rise to the 4 T cell receptor beta chains below, sequenced in a study of T cells in Graves' hyperthyroidism and ophthalmopathy. TCR beta CDR3 regions were amplified from RNA transcripts. When the TCR CDR3 underwent first-round RT-PCR, the HTBI primer set was used. TCRdb reanalysed the multiplex PCR reads using MiXCR and keeps one entry per CDR3 protein. The table records approximately 520,000 distinct CDR3 sequences, 24% of them present only once. Sequenced material: blood. Source of these receptors: a woman aged 30 to 39 with Graves' ophthalmopathy.

This rearrangement joins TRBV6-1 to TRBJ2-7; 9 nucleotides agree with TRBD1. This CDR3 region has 14 residues. From germline, CDR1 is MNHNS and CDR2 SASEGT. V was pared by 6 bases and J by 3 bases, with 6 bases of the junction left unmatched. CDR3 sequence: CASSAGGQGYEQYF. Here the CDR3 DNA reads TGTGCCAGCAGCGCCGGGGGACAGGGCTACGAGCAGTACTTC.

This clonotype came up many times. The chain carries TRBV6-2 or TRBV6-3 and TRBJ1-2; 8 bases map to TRBD1. The V and J ends lost 6 bases and 8 bases, in that order; junction bases with no gene match: 5. Looked up from germline, CDR1 is MNHEY and CDR2 is SVGEGT. CDR3 length equals 12 residues. Written as DNA, the CDR3 is TGTGCCAGCAGCGGACAGGGTCTGGGCTACACCTTC. It codes for CASSGQGLGYTF.

This clonotype occurred many times. The rearrangement uses TRBV6-2 or TRBV6-3 and TRBJ2-7, with D hard to call. Trimming pared 1 base from V and 0 bases from J, leaving 10 bases between. CDR3 length: 15 amino acids. In germline, CDR1 is MNHEY, CDR2 SVGEGT. DNA for the CDR3: TGTGCCAGCAGTTACTTAGGCGGTACCTCCTACGAGCAGTACTTC. Translating gives CASSYLGGTSYEQYF.

This clonotype was seen more than once but under ten times. This chain connects TRBV6-5 to TRBJ2-5; maybe TRBD2 (6 bases). CDR1 is MNHEY and CDR2 is SVGAGI in the germline V gene. The V and J ends lost 1 base and 5 bases respectively, with 14 bases between them. The CDR3 is made up of 15 amino acids. The CDR3 nucleotides are TGTGCCAGCAGTTACTGGGGAGTTGGGGGGGAGACCCAGTACTTC. Translation: CASSYWGVGGETQYF.